One sample yielded the 14 T cell receptor beta chains listed below, sequenced in a study of cytotoxic CD8 clonotypes in ibrutinib-treated CLL. TCRdb's table, derived via immunoSEQ multiplex PCR, lists solely in-frame clones and lacks some. The sample contains tens of thousands of clones, nearly 50% of which appear only once. The starting material was PBMCs, obtained before ibrutinib treatment. All receptors come from a human donor with chronic lymphocytic leukemia.

This chain joins TRBV19 and TRBJ1-2, with 7 bases lining up with TRBD1. Looked up from germline, CDR1 is LNHDA and CDR2 is SQIVND (reference sequence). Trimming at V came to 7 bases and at J to 5 bases, leaving 10 bases not matched to a gene. CDR3 length: 14 amino acids. CDR3 DNA: TGTGCCAGTACCCCACCGGGACAGAGTTATGGCTACACCTTC. This translates into CASTPPGQSYGYTF.

This sequence joins TRBV20-1 and TRBJ2-1; D could derive from TRBD1 or TRBD2 (7 bases each). Trimming took 3 bases from V and 10 from J, leaving 10 bases between them. CDR3 length: 11 residues. Per germline, CDR1 DFQATT and CDR2 SNEGSKA (reference sequence). The DNA for the CDR3 is TGCAGTGCTAGCAGGGGGGGCGAGCAGTTCTTC. Translating it yields CSASRGGEQFF.

V gene TRBV9 combines with J gene TRBJ1-2; possibly TRBD1 for D (6 bases). Per the germline V gene, CDR1 is SGDLS and CDR2 is YYNGEE. Trimming shortened V by 1 base and J by 0 bases, and 16 bases separated the two germline ends. The CDR3 has 17 residues. In nucleotides, the CDR3 is TGTGCCAGCAGCGTAAGGGCAGGGGCTATTACTAACTATGGCTACACCTTC. Protein product: CASSVRAGAITNYGYTF.

This clone was seen only a few times. The chain uses TRBV15 and TRBJ1-2; D remains unclear. The CDR3 consists of 18 residues. The germline CDR1 and CDR2 sequences are LNHNV and YYDKDF (reference sequence). V gave up 0 bases and J gave up 5 bases, with 22 bases separating them. CDR3: CATSRERVGNRLTYGYTF. The CDR3 DNA reads as TGTGCCACCAGCAGAGAACGGGTGGGAAACAGACTGACTTATGGCTACACCTTC.

The chain carries TRBV6-6 and TRBJ2-7, with D possibly matching TRBD2 (5 bases). Trimming shortened V by 2 bases and J by 2 bases, and 13 bases separated the two germline ends. CDR3 length: 15 amino acids. Germline values: CDR1 MNHNY, CDR2 SVGAGI (reference sequence). This chain's CDR3 is CASSYHTTGTYEQYF. The CDR3 bases are TGTGCCAGCAGTTACCACACAACGGGGACCTACGAGCAGTACTTC.

The gene calls are TRBV19 and TRBJ1-2; D call uncertain. The CDR3 is 15 amino acids. The V and J ends lost 6 bases and 2 bases respectively, with 16 bases between them. CDR1 and CDR2 (germline): LNHDA, SQIVND (reference sequence). The CDR3 bases are TGTGCCAGTAGAGCCGGGTCAAACGTCAACTATGGCTACACCTTC. Translating it yields CASRAGSNVNYGYTF.

The CDR3 DNA is TGTGCCAGCAGCGTAGTAGGGGGGTCAGAGACCCAGTACTTC. Translating it yields CASSVVGGSETQYF. The J gene is TRBJ2-5, the V gene TRBV9; either TRBD1 or TRBD2 may fit D (6 bases each). This CDR3 spans 14 amino acids. Trimming removed 0 bases from V and 4 bases from J, with 10 bases in between. CDR1 is SGDLS and CDR2 is YYNGEE in the germline V gene.

The chain joins TRBV5-1 to TRBJ2-2, with D hard to call. Germline CDR1 is SGHRS and CDR2 is YFSETQ. The CDR3 length is 11 residues. Trimming stripped 2 bases from V and 10 bases from J, with 6 bases between. CDR3 loop: CASSFDLELFF. As DNA, the CDR3 is TGCGCCAGCAGCTTTGACTTGGAGCTGTTTTTT.

V and J are TRBV6-1 and TRBJ1-3; D remains ambiguous. This CDR3 has 14 residues. Germline V CDR1 and CDR2: MNHNS, SASEGT. The ends were cut back, 4 bases at V and 1 base at J, with 8 bases in the middle. CDR3 DNA sequence: TGTGCCAGCAGTGCCGTTGGGTCTGGAAACACCATATATTTT. Translated: CASSAVGSGNTIYF.

This clone was recorded many times. The J gene is TRBJ2-7, the V gene TRBV11-2; D remains unclear. Trimming left V 5 bases short and J 4 bases short, with 12 bases between. The CDR3 spans 13 residues. The V gene's germline CDR1 is SGHAT and CDR2 FQNNGV. CDR3 coding DNA: TGTGCCAGCAGCCCGGGCCTAAGGTACGAGCAGTACTTC. Its translation is CASSPGLRYEQYF.

The CDR3 DNA is TGTGCCAGCAATCCGGGACACCTCTACACTGAAGCTTTCTTT. Its translation: CASNPGHLYTEAFF. V is TRBV6-5 and J is TRBJ1-1; possible D gene TRBD1, 6 bases. This CDR3 region has 14 residues. CDR1 and CDR2 from the germline V gene are MNHEY and SVGAGI. Trimming pared 7 bases from V and 3 bases from J, leaving 15 bases between.

The V and J genes are TRBV5-1 and TRBJ2-7; TRBD2 might be the D (5 bases). Germline V gene lookup returns CDR1 SGHRS and CDR2 YFSETQ. This CDR3 region has 14 residues. V was cut by 6 bases and J by 3 bases, with 16 bases left in between. CDR3 region: CASTYNAGDYEQYF. As DNA, the CDR3 is TGCGCCAGCACCTATAATGCGGGCGACTACGAGCAGTACTTC.

The rearrangement links TRBV20-1 to TRBJ2-7; no firm D call. V was pared by 3 bases and J by 3 bases, with 6 bases between. Germline CDR1 DFQATT, CDR2 SNEGSKA (reference sequence). This CDR3 is 11 amino acids long. CDR3 DNA sequence: TGCAGTGCTAGTGCCGACTACGAGCAGTACTTC. This encodes CSASADYEQYF.

This clone is deemed medium-sized (0.01 to 0.1%). V usage is TRBV7-9 and J usage is TRBJ1-6, with a possible D match to TRBD1 (6 bases). The CDR3 sequence is 16 residues long. CDR1 and CDR2 (germline): SEHNR, FQNEAQ (reference sequence). V lost 6 bases and J lost 0, with 12 bases in between. Here the CDR3 DNA reads TGTGCCAGCAGTCGTGGACAGAGCTCCTATAATTCACCCCTCCACTTT. It codes for CASSRGQSSYNSPLHF.